The rows below give T cell receptor beta chains drawn from one sample of a study of Ad26.COV2.S vaccination and SARS-CoV-2 variants. Assay: immunoSEQ multiplex PCR; the TCRdb copy retains only in-frame clones and omits some. The sample carries about 390,000 clones, approximately 90% recorded once. Sequenced material: peripheral blood, taken in a trial of Ad26.COV2.S vaccine versus placebo. The receptor set was obtained from a person between 18 and 65 years old who received the Ad26.COV2.S COVID-19 vaccine or a placebo. CDR3s leave out the opening cysteine and the closing phenylalanine or tryptophan. D genes are given only for firm matches. Only some rows state a clone size, as once, few, many or a class for expanded clones.

NA,TRBV5-1,NA,ASRPRGVSSTDTQY
NA,TRBV4-1,NA,ASSEDRSQETQY
NA,TRBV7-9,NA,ASSLGTSTDTQY
NA,TRBV19,NA,ASSIGTATGELF
NA,TRBV27,NA,ASSFRVGPTDTQY
NA,TRBV5-1,TRBD1,ASSPDRTNYGYT
NA,TRBV6-6,NA,ASSYQGGQPQH
NA,TRBV7-9,TRBD2,ASSRSGGGEETQY
NA,TRBV2,NA,ASSIRQDGAEAF
once,TRBV29-1,NA,SVIDGSNQPQH
NA,TRBV19,TRBD2,ASSPLAGGCF
NA,TRBV9,NA,ASSPGGGTDTQY